What follows are 29 T cell receptor beta chains derived from one specimen sequenced in a study of blood T cells in healthy people across ages. With a J-beta primer mix and a sample-barcoded 5' primer, a second PCR ran about 7 to 11 cycles. TCRdb reprocessed the 5' RACE reads with MiXCR, giving one entry per CDR3 protein. The data show 1.5 million to 2 million distinct CDR3 sequences, with roughly 49% seen just once and 2.1% held by the top ten. Sequences were obtained from blood. These receptor sequences come from a woman aged 40 to 50 in good health.

This clonotype has just a few counts. The chain combines TRBV5-6 with TRBJ2-5; unclear D gene. V was trimmed by 4 bases and J by 3 bases, leaving 10 bases between them. CDR3 length: 13 residues. The V gene's germline CDR1 is SGHDT and CDR2 YYEEEE. The chain's CDR3 is CASSPSLKETQYF. In DNA form, the CDR3 reads TGTGCCAGCAGCCCCTCCCTGAAAGAGACCCAGTACTTC. The variable domain in full, completed from reference TRBV5-6 and TRBJ2-5, reads DAGVTQSPTHLIKTRGQQVTLRCSPKSGHDTVSWYQQALGQGPQFIFQYYEEEERQRGNFPDRFSGHQFPNYSSELNVNALLLGDSALYLCASSPSLKETQYFGPGTRLLVL.

This chain uses TRBV29-1 with TRBJ2-1; TRBD1 or TRBD2 may be the D gene (5 bases each). CDR1 is SQVTM, CDR2 ANQGSEA, per germline. The CDR3 consists of 13 residues. V was cut by 5 bases and J by 8 bases, with 16 bases left in between. DNA for the CDR3: TGCAGCGTTAGTAAGGGGACGACGGATGAGCAGTTCTTC. Translating it yields CSVSKGTTDEQFF.

The DNA for the CDR3 is TGTGCCAGCAGTGAACGGAGGGGGGCGGTTAACTATGGCTACACCTTC. Translating gives CASSERRGAVNYGYTF. The chain recombines TRBV6-1 with TRBJ1-2; maybe TRBD1 (6 bases). The CDR3 loop spans 16 amino acids. Trimming removed 2 bases at V and 1 base at J, with 14 bases between. Per the germline V gene, CDR1 is MNHNS and CDR2 is SASEGT.

This rearrangement joins TRBV18 to TRBJ2-5; D remains ambiguous. Judging by the DNA end, TRBJ2-7 fits better; the J call may be wrong. The length of the CDR3 is 12 residues. From germline, CDR1 is KGHSH and CDR2 LQKENI. CDR3 residues: CASRAEHYEQYF. The CDR3 coding sequence is TGTGCCAGCAGGGCGGAGCACTACGAGCAGTACTTC.

The V and J genes are TRBV27 and TRBJ1-2, with 8 bases lining up with TRBD1. After removal of 6 bases from V and 6 bases from J, the junction contained 3 bases not matched to a gene. The CDR3 runs 12 residues. Germline lookup yields CDR1 MNHEY and CDR2 SMNVEV (reference sequence). The CDR3, as DNA: TGTGCCAGCAGGCAGGGGGCACATGGCTACACCTTC. It encodes CASRQGAHGYTF.

Of note for this clonotype: The germline gene is not matched at one end of the junction; a read error may be the cause. J is TRBJ1-5 and V is TRBV6-2 or TRBV6-3; 7 bases are shared with TRBD1. This CDR3 is built from 15 residues. Per germline, CDR1 MNHEY and CDR2 SVGEGT. In nucleotides, the CDR3 is TGCGCCAGCAGTTACGCAACAGGGGTGCGCCAGCCCCAGCATTTT. It is translated as CASSYATGVRQPQHF.

The chain carries TRBV20-1 and TRBJ2-3; 7 bases are a match to TRBD2. Germline CDR1 is DFQATT and CDR2 is SNEGSKA (reference sequence). This CDR3 spans 14 amino acids. V was clipped by 4 bases and J by 5 bases; unmatched bases: 9. The CDR3 nucleotides are TGCAGTGCTAAGGGGAGGGTAGGTGTAGATACGCAGTATTTT. Translation: CSAKGRVGVDTQYF.

This clonotype showed up just a few times. This chain links TRBV7-2 with TRBJ2-2; either TRBD1 or TRBD2 may fit D (6 bases each). This CDR3 is built from 15 residues. Per germline, CDR1 SGHTA and CDR2 FQGNSA. V lost 3 bases and J lost 1, with 9 bases in between. The CDR3 nucleotides are TGTGCCAGCAGCTTGGGGGGCGGGAACACCGGGGAGCTGTTTTTT. Translated: CASSLGGGNTGELFF.

This chain links TRBV20-1 with TRBJ1-6, with no clear D. CDR3 length: 15 residues. V gave up 6 bases and J gave up 2 bases, with 14 bases separating them. Germline V gene sequence: CDR1 DFQATT, CDR2 SNEGSKA (reference sequence). CDR3 nucleotides: TGCAGTGCAGTACTGGAGAGTGCCTATAATTCACCCCTCCACTTT. It specifies CSAVLESAYNSPLHF.

The chain is built from TRBV6-5 and TRBJ2-7; no clear D. The ends were cut back, 7 bases at V and 0 bases at J, with 10 bases in the middle. Germline V lookup: CDR1 MNHEY, CDR2 SVGAGI. This CDR3 contains 13 residues. CDR3 sequence: CASKFASSYEQYF. The CDR3 nucleotides are TGTGCCAGCAAGTTTGCCAGCTCCTACGAGCAGTACTTC.

This clonotype was seen a handful of times. V is TRBV7-2 and J is TRBJ1-1; a possible D gene is TRBD1 (5 bases). The CDR3 contains 14 residues. Germline lookup yields CDR1 SGHTA and CDR2 FQGNSA. The V end lost 7 bases, the J end lost 4 bases, and 16 bases lay between the germline ends. CDR3 bases: TGTGCCAGCACCTTTGGGGGTGTGGGCACTGAAGCTTTCTTT. It encodes CASTFGGVGTEAFF.

V is TRBV24-1 and J is TRBJ2-3; TRBD2 might be the D (6 bases). Germline values: CDR1 KGHDR, CDR2 SFDVKD. The CDR3 is made up of 19 amino acids. Trimming cost V 9 bases and J 0 bases, with 27 bases left between them. The CDR3 here is CATSPEAPPGEVSTDTQYF. CDR3 bases: TGTGCCACCTCACCAGAAGCCCCTCCGGGGGAGGTGAGCACAGATACGCAGTATTTT.

This chain connects TRBV5-1 to TRBJ2-3, with TRBD2 matching over 10 bases. After removal of 5 bases from V and 4 bases from J, the junction contained 7 bases not matched to a gene. The CDR3 length is 15 residues. From germline, CDR1 is SGHRS and CDR2 YFSETQ. In nucleotides, the CDR3 is TGCGCCAGCAGGAGCGGGGGGGCGTGGTCAGATACGCAGTATTTT. It codes for CASRSGGAWSDTQYF.

The chain carries TRBV28 and TRBJ1-2, with 11 bases fitting TRBD1. Germline CDR1 and CDR2: MDHEN and SYDVKM. Trimming took 2 bases from V and 8 from J; bases not matched to a gene: 7. The CDR3 loop spans 15 amino acids. CDR3 in DNA: TGTGCCAGCAGTTTAGGGACAGGGGGAATAAGGGGCTACACCTTC. Its protein is CASSLGTGGIRGYTF.

This clonotype was seen more than once but under ten times. The chain uses TRBV7-2 and TRBJ2-7; D is unclear. Trimming removed 5 bases at V and 0 bases at J, with 14 bases between. Germline loops: CDR1 SGHTA, CDR2 FQGNSA. The CDR3 extends over 15 amino acids. CDR3 coding DNA: TGTGCCAGCAGCGAGGACGGTTACAGCTCCTACGAGCAGTACTTC. This encodes CASSEDGYSSYEQYF.

This clonotype occurred a few times. The chain links TRBV4-2 to TRBJ2-7; possibly TRBD2 for D (7 bases). The V gene's germline CDR1 is LGHNA and CDR2 YNFKEQ. There are 14 residues in the CDR3. The V end was cut by 5 bases, the J end by 2 bases, with 13 bases between. The CDR3 sequence is CASSEGRGPYEQYF. CDR3 nucleotides: TGTGCCAGCAGCGAAGGGCGGGGGCCCTACGAGCAGTACTTC.

This clonotype was observed a few times. V gene TRBV20-1 combines with J gene TRBJ2-1; possibly TRBD2 for D (5 bases). The CDR3 has 15 amino acids. Germline CDR1 reads DFQATT; CDR2 reads SNEGSKA (reference sequence). V lost 6 bases to trimming and J lost 1 base, with 16 bases between them. The CDR3 nucleotides read TGCAGTGCCATTTCGGGATTCTCATCCTACAATGAGCAGTTCTTC. It yields the protein CSAISGFSSYNEQFF.

There are a few counts of this clonotype. The chain has TRBV9 and TRBJ2-7; TRBD1 aligns across 7 bases. J lost 3 bases, V lost 4 bases, and 7 bases had no gene match. This CDR3 spans 14 amino acids. CDR1 is SGDLS, CDR2 YYNGEE, per germline. CDR3 sequence (DNA): TGTGCCAGCAGCCCCCGACAGGGATACTACGAGCAGTACTTC. Translation: CASSPRQGYYEQYF.

The gene calls are TRBV11-2 and TRBJ2-3; 10 bases fit TRBD1. The CDR3 length is 17 residues. In germline, CDR1 is SGHAT, CDR2 FQNNGV. The junction had 12 bases not matched to a gene; V was cut back by 1 base and J by 8 bases. The chain's CDR3 is CASSLGAGQGIFSTQYF. The DNA of the CDR3 is TGTGCCAGCAGCTTAGGGGCGGGACAGGGGATCTTTTCTACGCAGTATTTT.

CDR3 residues: CASSLVTGSRQETQYF. CDR3 DNA: TGTGCCAGCAGCTTAGTCACGGGGAGTCGCCAAGAGACCCAGTACTTC. V is TRBV11-2 and J is TRBJ2-5; perhaps TRBD2 as D (5 bases). Germline V CDR1 and CDR2: SGHAT, FQNNGV. The V and J ends lost 1 base and 1 base respectively, with 13 bases between them. The CDR3 has 16 residues.

The chain joins TRBV21-1 to TRBJ2-3; the D call of TRBD2 is as the table states it, not checked on the DNA. TRBV21-1 is classified as a pseudogene. The CDR3 consists of 16 residues. This CDR3 reads CASSKEVRGARGTQYF. CDR3 in DNA: TGTGCCAGCAGCAAAGAGGTGCGGGGGGCCCGGGGTACGCAGTATTTT.

This chain connects TRBV2 to TRBJ2-1; 7 nucleotides align to TRBD2. Germline CDR1 and CDR2: SNHLY and FYNNEI. This CDR3 is built from 12 residues. The J segment lost 8 bases and the V segment lost 2 bases, leaving 0 bases of the junction unmatched. CDR3 DNA: TGTGCCAGCAGTGAAACTAGCGATGAGCAGTTCTTC. Its protein product is CASSETSDEQFF.

This sequence joins TRBV3-1 and TRBJ1-4; tentatively, D is TRBD1 (6 bases). Germline V gives CDR1 LGHDT, CDR2 YNNKEL (reference sequence). Trimming took 0 bases from V and 5 from J, leaving 13 bases between them. CDR3 length: 16 amino acids. The DNA of the CDR3 is TGTGCCAGCAGCCAAGATGGGGGCAGGAGGAATGAAAAACTGTTTTTT. Translating gives CASSQDGGRRNEKLFF.

This sequence joins TRBV9 and TRBJ1-5, with D possibly matching TRBD1 (5 bases). This CDR3 spans 15 amino acids. CDR1 is SGDLS and CDR2 is YYNGEE in the germline V gene. Trimming pared 0 bases from V and 6 bases from J, leaving 13 bases between. DNA of the CDR3: TGTGCCAGCAGCGTAGAGGGAGGGGCGGGTCAGCCCCAGCATTTT. This gives the protein CASSVEGGAGQPQHF.

This clonotype was counted between two and nine times. This rearrangement joins TRBV12-3 or TRBV12-4 to TRBJ2-3, with no clear D. The CDR3 is 16 residues long. V was shortened by 6 bases and J by 1 base, with 17 bases between the two germline ends. The CDR3 sequence is CASRRDLWRGTDTQYF. The DNA for the CDR3 is TGTGCCAGCAGACGCGACTTGTGGCGTGGCACAGATACGCAGTATTTT.

The chain couples TRBV28 to TRBJ2-3; D perhaps matches TRBD2 (6 bases). This CDR3 has 15 amino acids. The ends were cut back, 0 bases at V and 2 bases at J, with 9 bases in the middle. Germline values: CDR1 MDHEN, CDR2 SYDVKM. In nucleotides, the CDR3 is TGTGCCAGCAGTTTATGGGGGGGAGTCACAGATACGCAGTATTTT. This encodes CASSLWGGVTDTQYF.

V usage is TRBV28 and J usage is TRBJ2-5; no firm D call. The J call may be mistaken, given a closer DNA end match to TRBJ2-7. Germline V gene sequence: CDR1 MDHEN, CDR2 SYDVKM. CDR3 length: 13 amino acids. The CDR3 nucleotides are TGTGCCAGCATGCGGCAGAACTCCTACGAGCAGTACTTC. Encoded protein: CASMRQNSYEQYF.

This chain uses TRBV20-1 with TRBJ1-1, with D perhaps TRBD1 (5 bases). Germline CDR1 reads DFQATT; CDR2 reads SNEGSKA (reference sequence). Trimming cost V 4 bases and J 1 base, with 13 bases left between them. This CDR3 has 14 amino acids. In DNA, the CDR3 is TGCAGTGCTAAACAGGCTAACTGGAACACTGAAGCTTTCTTT. The encoded protein is CSAKQANWNTEAFF.

DNA for the CDR3: TGTGCCAGCAGCCTTGTTGCTTTCTTT. Translating it yields CASSLVAFF. The V call is TRBV7-2, the J call TRBJ1-1; D not certain. In germline, CDR1 is SGHTA, CDR2 FQGNSA. Trimming pared 5 bases from V and 11 bases from J, leaving 6 bases between. CDR3 length: 9 amino acids.